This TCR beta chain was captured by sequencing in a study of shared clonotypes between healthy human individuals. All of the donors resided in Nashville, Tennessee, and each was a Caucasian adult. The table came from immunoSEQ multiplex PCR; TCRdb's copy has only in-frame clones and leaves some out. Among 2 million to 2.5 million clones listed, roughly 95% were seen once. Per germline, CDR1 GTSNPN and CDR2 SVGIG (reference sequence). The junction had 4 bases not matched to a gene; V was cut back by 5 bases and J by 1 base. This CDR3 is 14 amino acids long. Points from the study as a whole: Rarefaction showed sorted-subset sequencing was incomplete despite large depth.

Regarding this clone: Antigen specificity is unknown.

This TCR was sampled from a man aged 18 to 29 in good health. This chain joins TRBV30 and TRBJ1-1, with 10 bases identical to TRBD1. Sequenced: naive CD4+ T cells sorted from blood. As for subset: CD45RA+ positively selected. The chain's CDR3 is CAWGQGVRNTEAFF. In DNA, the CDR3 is TGTGCCTGGGGACAGGGGGTGAGGAACACTGAAGCTTTCTTT.